Here is one TCR beta chain with its context. This table comes from immunoSEQ multiplex PCR, and its TCRdb copy is limited to in-frame clones, with some not included. The sample includes 150,000 to 200,000 clones, more than 90% of them seen just once. The sample belongs to a study of control samples from healthy donors and cancer patients. The sequenced sample was blood. The receptor comes from a woman aged 40-49 years in good health.

The CDR3 loop is CASSPPGGGTEAFF. The CDR3 nucleotides read TGTGCCAGTAGCCCCCCTGGAGGGGGCACTGAAGCTTTCTTT. The chain carries TRBV19 and TRBJ1-1; D might be TRBD1 (6 bases). Per germline, CDR1 LNHDA and CDR2 SQIVND (reference sequence). Between the trimmed V and J ends, which lost 6 bases and 4 bases, there was a span of 15 bases. The CDR3 loop spans 14 amino acids.